What follows describes a single T cell receptor (beta chain). These data originate in a study of monozygotic twins with inflammatory bowel disease. TCRdb reanalyzed the 5' RACE reads and collapses them to one entry per CDR3 protein, without DNA. The sample has roughly 150,000 distinct CDR3 sequences. CDR1 LGHDT and CDR2 YNNKEL come from the germline V gene (reference sequence). The CDR3 spans 14 residues. This clonotype was sampled from a human donor with ulcerative colitis or Crohn's disease, or a healthy co-twin of an affected twin (not recorded which). The chain couples TRBV3-1 to TRBJ2-5. The sample comprised blood. CDR3 sequence: CASSPYVLQETQYF.